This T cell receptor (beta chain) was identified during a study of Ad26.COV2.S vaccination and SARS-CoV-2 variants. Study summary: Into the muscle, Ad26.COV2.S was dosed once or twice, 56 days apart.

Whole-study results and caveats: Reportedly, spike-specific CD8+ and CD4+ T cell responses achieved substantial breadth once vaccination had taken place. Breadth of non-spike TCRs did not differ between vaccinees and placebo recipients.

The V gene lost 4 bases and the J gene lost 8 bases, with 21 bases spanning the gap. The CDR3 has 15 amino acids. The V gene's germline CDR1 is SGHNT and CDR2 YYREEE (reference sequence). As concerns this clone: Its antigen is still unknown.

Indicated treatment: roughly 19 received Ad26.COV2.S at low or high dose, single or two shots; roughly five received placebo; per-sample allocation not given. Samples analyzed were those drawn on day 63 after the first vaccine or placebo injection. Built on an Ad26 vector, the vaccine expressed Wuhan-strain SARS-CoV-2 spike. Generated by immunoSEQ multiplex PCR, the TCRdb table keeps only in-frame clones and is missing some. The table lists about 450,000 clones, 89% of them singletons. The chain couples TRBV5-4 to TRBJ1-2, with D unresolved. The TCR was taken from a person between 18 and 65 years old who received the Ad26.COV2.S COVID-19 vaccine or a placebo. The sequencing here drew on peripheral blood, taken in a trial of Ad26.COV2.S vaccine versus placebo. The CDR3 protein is CASSRLPSLGGGYTF. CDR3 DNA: TGTGCCAGCAGCCGGCTGCCCTCACTGGGTGGGGGCTACACCTTC.